The clone carrying this T cell receptor (beta chain) has only a few counts. This entry is derived from a study of blood T cell repertoires in COVID-19. Trimming removed 2 bases at V and 14 bases at J, with 19 bases between. CDR3 size: 15 residues. From germline, CDR1 is MDHEN and CDR2 SYDVKM. In the authors' methods: Amplification of reference gene primers was used by the study to estimate nucleated cell counts. Libraries were prepared by immunoSEQ multiplex PCR; TCRdb keeps only in-frame clonotypes and omits some of them. V, J and clone size are taken as reported in that table, and D and trimming were inferred from the DNA itself. This table has over 95,000 clones, approximately 84% appearing once.

The origin of this receptor is a man aged 45-65 years with acute or convalescent COVID-19. The chain joins TRBV28 to TRBJ1-6; maybe TRBD1 (6 bases). The source material was peripheral blood. The DNA of the CDR3 is TGTGCCAGCAGTTTAACCGACAGGCGGGGAGGGACCCTCCACTTT. It encodes CASSLTDRRGGTLHF.